Given below is one TCR beta chain in context. This specimen belongs to a study of cytomegalovirus exposure and HLA in healthy donors. The PCR had 60 Vbeta and 13 Jbeta primers. Here immunoSEQ multiplex PCR was the method, and the copy in TCRdb shows in-frame clones only, minus some. The repertoire holds about 120,000 clones, with around 75% as singletons. Germline CDR1 and CDR2: SGHTA and FQGNSA. This CDR3 is built from 17 residues. V was clipped by 1 base and J by 4 bases; unmatched bases: 8. The clonotype was recovered from a woman aged 35 to 49 in good health and CMV-seropositive. The sequencing sample was made of PBMCs. This chain connects TRBV7-2 to TRBJ1-5; 9 bases are a match to TRBD1. The CDR3 nucleotides are TGTGCCAGCAGCTTAGTCGTTGGGGGACAGGGAAATCAGCCCCAGCATTTT. Its translation: CASSLVVGGQGNQPQHF.